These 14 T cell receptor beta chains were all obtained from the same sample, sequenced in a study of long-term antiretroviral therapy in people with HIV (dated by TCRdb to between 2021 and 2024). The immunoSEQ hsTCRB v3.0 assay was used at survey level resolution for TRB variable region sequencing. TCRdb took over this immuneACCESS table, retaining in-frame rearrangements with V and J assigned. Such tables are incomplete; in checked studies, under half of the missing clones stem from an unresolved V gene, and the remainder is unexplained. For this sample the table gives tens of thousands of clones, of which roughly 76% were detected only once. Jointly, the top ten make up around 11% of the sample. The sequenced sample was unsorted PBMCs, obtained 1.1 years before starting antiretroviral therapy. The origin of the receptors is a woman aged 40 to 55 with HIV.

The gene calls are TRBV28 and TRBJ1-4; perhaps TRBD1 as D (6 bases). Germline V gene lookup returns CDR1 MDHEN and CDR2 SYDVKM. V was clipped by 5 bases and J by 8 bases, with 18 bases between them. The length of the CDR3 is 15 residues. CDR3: CASSPGPRGGEKLFF. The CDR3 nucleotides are TGTGCCAGCAGTCCTGGACCCAGGGGTGGGGAAAAACTGTTTTTT.

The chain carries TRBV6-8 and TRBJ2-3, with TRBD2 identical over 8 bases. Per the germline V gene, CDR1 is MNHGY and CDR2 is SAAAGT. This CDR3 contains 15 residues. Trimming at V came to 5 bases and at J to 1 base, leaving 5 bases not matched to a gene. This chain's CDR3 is CASSRGGTCTDTQYF. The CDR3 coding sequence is TGTGCCAGCAGTCGGGGGGGGACTTGCACAGATACGCAGTATTTT.

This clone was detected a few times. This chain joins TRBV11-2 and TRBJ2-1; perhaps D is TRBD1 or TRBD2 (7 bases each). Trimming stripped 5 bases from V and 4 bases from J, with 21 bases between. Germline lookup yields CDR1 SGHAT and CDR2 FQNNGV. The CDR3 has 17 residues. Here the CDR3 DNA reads TGTGCCAGCAGCCGAACAGGGGTACTAGCGAAGTACAATGAGCAGTTCTTC. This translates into CASSRTGVLAKYNEQFF.

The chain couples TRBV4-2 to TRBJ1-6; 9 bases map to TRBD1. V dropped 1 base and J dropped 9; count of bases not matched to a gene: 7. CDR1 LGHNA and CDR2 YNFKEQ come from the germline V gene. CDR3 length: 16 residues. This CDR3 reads CASSQASGTGSSPLHF. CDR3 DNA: TGTGCCAGCAGCCAAGCCTCCGGGACAGGGAGTTCACCCCTCCACTTT.

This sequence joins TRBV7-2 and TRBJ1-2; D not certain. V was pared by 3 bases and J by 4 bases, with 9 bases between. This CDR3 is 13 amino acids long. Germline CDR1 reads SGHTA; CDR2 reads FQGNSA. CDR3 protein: CASSFSSFYGYTF. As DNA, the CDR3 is TGTGCCAGCAGCTTCTCATCATTCTATGGCTACACCTTC.

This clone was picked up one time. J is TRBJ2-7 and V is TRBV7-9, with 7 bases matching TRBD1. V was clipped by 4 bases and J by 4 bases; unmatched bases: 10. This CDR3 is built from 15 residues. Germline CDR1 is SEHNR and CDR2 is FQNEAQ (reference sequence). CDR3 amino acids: CASSSTTLTGYEQYF. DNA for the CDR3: TGTGCCAGCAGCTCTACCACTTTGACAGGGTACGAGCAGTACTTC. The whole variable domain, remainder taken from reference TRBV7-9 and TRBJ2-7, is DTGVSQNPRHKITKRGQNVTFRCDPISEHNRLYWYRQTLGQGPEFLTYFQNEAQLEKSRLLSDRFSAERPKGSFSTLEIQRTEQGDSAMYLCASSSTTLTGYEQYFGPGTRLTVT.

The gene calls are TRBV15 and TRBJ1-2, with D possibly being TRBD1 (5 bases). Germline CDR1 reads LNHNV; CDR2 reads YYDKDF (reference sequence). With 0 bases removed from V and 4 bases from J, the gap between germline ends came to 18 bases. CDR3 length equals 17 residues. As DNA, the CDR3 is TGTGCCACCAGCAGAGATCTATTTGAGGGACGTGGCTATGGCTACACCTTC. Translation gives CATSRDLFEGRGYGYTF.

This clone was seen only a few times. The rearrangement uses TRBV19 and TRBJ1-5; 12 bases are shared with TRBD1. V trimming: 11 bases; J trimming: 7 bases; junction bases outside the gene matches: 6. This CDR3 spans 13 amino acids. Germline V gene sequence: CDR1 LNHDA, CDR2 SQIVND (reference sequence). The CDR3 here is CAAGGTGGQPQHF. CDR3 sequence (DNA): TGTGCCGCGGGAGGGACAGGGGGCCAGCCCCAGCATTTT.

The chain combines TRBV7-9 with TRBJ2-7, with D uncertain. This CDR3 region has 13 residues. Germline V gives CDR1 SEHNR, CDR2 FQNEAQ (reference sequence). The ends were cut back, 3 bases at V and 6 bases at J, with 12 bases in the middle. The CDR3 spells CASSFMGSVEQYF. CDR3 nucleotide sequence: TGTGCCAGCAGCTTTATGGGGTCCGTCGAGCAGTACTTC.

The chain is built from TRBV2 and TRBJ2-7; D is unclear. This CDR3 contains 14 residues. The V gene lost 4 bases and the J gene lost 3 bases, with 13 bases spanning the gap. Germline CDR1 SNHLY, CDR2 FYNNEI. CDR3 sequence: CASSVNHRYYEQYF. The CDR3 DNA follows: TGTGCCAGCAGTGTAAACCACAGATACTACGAGCAGTACTTC.

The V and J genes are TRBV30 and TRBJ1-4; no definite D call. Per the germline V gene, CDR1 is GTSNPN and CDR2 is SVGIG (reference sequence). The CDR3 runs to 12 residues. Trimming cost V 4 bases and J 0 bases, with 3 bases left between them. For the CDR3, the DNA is TGTGCCTGGACAGCAACTAATGAAAAACTGTTTTTT. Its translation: CAWTATNEKLFF.

The CDR3 here is CASSLFTEQFF. CDR3 bases: TGTGCCAGCAGCTTGTTTACTGAGCAGTTCTTC. This chain joins TRBV5-4 and TRBJ2-1; D gene ambiguous. The V end lost 1 base, the J end lost 9 bases, and 5 bases lay between the germline ends. In germline, CDR1 is SGHNT, CDR2 YYREEE (reference sequence). This CDR3 has 11 residues.

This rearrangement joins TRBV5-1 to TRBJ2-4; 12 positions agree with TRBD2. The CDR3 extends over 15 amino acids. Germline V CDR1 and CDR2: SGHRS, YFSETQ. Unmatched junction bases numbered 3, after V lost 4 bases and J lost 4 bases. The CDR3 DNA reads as TGCGCCAGCAGCCCGACTAGCGGGAGTAAAAACATTCAGTACTTC. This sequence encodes CASSPTSGSKNIQYF.

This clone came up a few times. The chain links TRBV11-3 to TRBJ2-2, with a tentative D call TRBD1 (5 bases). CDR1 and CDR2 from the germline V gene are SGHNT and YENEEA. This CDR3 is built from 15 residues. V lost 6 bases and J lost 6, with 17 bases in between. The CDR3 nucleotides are TGTGCCAGCAGAGCTTACGACAGTAAGGCCGGGGAGCTGTTTTTT. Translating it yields CASRAYDSKAGELFF.